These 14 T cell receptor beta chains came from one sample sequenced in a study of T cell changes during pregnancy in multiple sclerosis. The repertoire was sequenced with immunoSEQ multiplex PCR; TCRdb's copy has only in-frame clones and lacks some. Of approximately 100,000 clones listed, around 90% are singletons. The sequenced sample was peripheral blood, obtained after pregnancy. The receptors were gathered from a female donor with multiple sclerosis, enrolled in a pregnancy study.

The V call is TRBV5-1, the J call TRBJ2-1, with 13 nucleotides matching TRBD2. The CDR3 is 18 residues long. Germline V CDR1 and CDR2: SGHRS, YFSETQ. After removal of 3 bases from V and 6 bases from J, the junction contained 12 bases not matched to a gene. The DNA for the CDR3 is TGCGCCAGCAGCTCGGAAGGACTAGCGGGAGTCGGGGCCAATGAGCAGTTCTTC. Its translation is CASSSEGLAGVGANEQFF.

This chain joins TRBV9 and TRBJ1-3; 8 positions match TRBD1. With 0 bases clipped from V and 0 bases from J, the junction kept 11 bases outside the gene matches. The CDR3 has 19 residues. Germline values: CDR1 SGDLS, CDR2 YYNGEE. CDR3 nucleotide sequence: TGTGCCAGCAGCGTAGCTGGGACAGGTAACTATGGCTCTGGAAACACCATATATTTT. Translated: CASSVAGTGNYGSGNTIYF.

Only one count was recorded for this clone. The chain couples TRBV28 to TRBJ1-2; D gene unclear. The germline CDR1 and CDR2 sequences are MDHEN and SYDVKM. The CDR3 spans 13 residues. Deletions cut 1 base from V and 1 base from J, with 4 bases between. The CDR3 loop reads CASSLLRNYGYTF. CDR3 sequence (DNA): TGTGCCAGCAGTTTATTGCGTAACTATGGCTACACCTTC.

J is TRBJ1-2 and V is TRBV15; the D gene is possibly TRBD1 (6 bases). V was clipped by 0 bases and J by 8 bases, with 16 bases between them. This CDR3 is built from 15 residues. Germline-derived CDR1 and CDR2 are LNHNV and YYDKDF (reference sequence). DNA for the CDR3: TGTGCCACCAGCAGAGATCTTAACAGGGCAGGCGGCTACACCTTC. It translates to CATSRDLNRAGGYTF. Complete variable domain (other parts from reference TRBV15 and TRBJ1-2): DAMVIQNPRYQVTQFGKPVTLSCSQTLNHNVMYWYQQKSSQAPKLLFHYYDKDFNNEADTPDNFQSRRPNTSFCFLDIRSPGLGDTAMYLCATSRDLNRAGGYTFGSGTRLTVV.

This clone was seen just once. CDR3 in DNA: TGCGCCAGCAGTGAACTAGCGGGAGAGGGTGAGCAGTTCTTC. This codes for CASSELAGEGEQFF. This rearrangement joins TRBV10-1 to TRBJ2-1, with 11 nucleotides matching TRBD2. The CDR3 is 14 amino acids. The V gene's germline CDR1 is WNHNN and CDR2 SYGVQD (reference sequence). The V segment lost 3 bases and the J segment 9 bases; nucleotides outside the gene matches: 4.

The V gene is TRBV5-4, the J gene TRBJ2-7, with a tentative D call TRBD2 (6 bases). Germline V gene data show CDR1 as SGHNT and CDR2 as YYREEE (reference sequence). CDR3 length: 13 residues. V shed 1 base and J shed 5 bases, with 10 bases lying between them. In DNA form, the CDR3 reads TGTGCCAGCAGCTTGATCCCGGGGGACGAGCAGTACTTC. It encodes CASSLIPGDEQYF.

CDR3: CASSGDPMGGVGFF. CDR3 DNA: TGCGCCAGCAGTGGTGACCCTATGGGCGGGGTTGGGTTCTTC. This chain connects TRBV10-2 to TRBJ2-1; D is perhaps TRBD2 (6 bases). CDR1 and CDR2 from the germline V gene are WSHSY and SAAADI. The V end lost 4 bases, the J end lost 15 bases, and 22 bases lay between the germline ends. The CDR3 is 14 residues long.

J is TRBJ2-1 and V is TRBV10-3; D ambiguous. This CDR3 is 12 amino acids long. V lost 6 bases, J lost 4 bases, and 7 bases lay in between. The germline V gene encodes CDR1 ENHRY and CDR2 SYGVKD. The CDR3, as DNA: TGTGCCATCAGCACGAGATACAATGAGCAGTTCTTC. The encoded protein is CAISTRYNEQFF.

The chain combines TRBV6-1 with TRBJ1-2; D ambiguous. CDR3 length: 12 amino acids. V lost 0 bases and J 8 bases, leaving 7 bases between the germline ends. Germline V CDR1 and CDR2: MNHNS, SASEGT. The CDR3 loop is CASSEAGLGYTF. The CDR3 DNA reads TGTGCCAGCAGTGAAGCTGGCTTGGGCTACACCTTC.

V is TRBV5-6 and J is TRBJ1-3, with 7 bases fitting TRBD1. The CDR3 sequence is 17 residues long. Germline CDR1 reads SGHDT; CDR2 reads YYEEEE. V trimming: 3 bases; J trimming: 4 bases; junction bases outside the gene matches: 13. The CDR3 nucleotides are TGTGCCAGCAGCTCTCTCAGGGGGATAATAACAGGAAACACCATATATTTT. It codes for CASSSLRGIITGNTIYF.

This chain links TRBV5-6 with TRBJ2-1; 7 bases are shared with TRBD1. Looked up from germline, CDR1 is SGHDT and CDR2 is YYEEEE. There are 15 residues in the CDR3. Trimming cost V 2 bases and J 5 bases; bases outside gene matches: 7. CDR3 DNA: TGTGCCAGCAGCTTAACGACAGGGTTCCACAATGAGCAGTTCTTC. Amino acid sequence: CASSLTTGFHNEQFF.

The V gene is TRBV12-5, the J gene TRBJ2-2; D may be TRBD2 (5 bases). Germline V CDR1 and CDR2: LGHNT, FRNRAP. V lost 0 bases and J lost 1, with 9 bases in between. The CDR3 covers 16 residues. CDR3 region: CASGLVRDLNTGELFF. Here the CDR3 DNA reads TGTGCTAGTGGTTTGGTCCGGGATCTGAACACCGGGGAGCTGTTTTTT.

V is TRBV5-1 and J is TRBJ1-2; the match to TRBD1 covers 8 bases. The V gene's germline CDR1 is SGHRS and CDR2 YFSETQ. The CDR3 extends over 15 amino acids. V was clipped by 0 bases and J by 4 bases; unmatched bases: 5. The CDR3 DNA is TGCGCCAGCAGCTTGGGACAGGGGTCAGGCTATGGCTACACCTTC. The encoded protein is CASSLGQGSGYGYTF.

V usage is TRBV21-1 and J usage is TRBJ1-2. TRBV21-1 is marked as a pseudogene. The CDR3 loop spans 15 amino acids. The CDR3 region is CASSKGGGLADGYTF. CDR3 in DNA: TGTGCCAGCAGCAAAGGTGGGGGACTCGCTGATGGCTACACCTTC.